This T cell receptor beta chain was sequenced for a study of PD-1 blockade in classical Hodgkin lymphoma. Overall study results and limits: Reasons behind the repertoire differences stay unclear, perhaps disease activity or earlier therapy.

As to this clone: Its target is not known.

Patients all relapsed after autologous stem cell transplantation, and there was variation in brentuximab vedotin exposure. By magnetic negative selection, CD4+ T cells were purified from thawed PBMCs. Best responses included complete response and partial response; otherwise, the best response was progressive disease. Data came from immunoSEQ multiplex PCR; TCRdb stores just in-frame clones and leaves some out. The data contain tens of thousands of clones, about 83% of them singletons. CDR1 and CDR2 (germline): SGDLS, YYNGEE. V shed 0 bases, J shed 9 bases, and the junction held 10 bases outside the gene matches. CDR3 size: 17 residues.

The chain links TRBV9 to TRBJ2-1, with TRBD2 matching 12 bases. The sequence was obtained from a human donor with classical Hodgkin lymphoma. This specimen consisted of CD4+ T cells from blood, obtained at baseline. CDR3 bases: TGTGCCAGCAGCGTAGAGTCTAGCGGGGGGGCCGTGAGTGAGCAGTTCTTC. Amino acids: CASSVESSGGAVSEQFF.